The entry below describes one T cell receptor beta chain. Its specific antigen is unknown. Base quality data are lacking; no much larger clone is found one base away. CDR1 and CDR2 are drawn from the germline V gene: KGHSH, LQKENI. The CDR3 spans 15 residues, from the cysteine through the phenylalanine. Here the CDR3 DNA is all that survives: 45 bases in frame from base 1. V trim: 5 bases; J trim: 1 base; unmatched bases: 5. The Quick-DNA Microprep Kit was used to extract genomic DNA from the sorted cells. Amplification of TCRbeta DNA was done with the immunoSEQ hsTCRbeta kit, following the protocol from the manufacturer. TCRbeta libraries were sequenced on an Illumina MiSeq instrument. Per the authors' processing: After out-of-frame sequences were removed, 2,204,828 distinct TCRbeta sequences remained, averaging about 67,000 per individual. Each individual was scored using the number of some 150 previously reported CMV-associated TCRbeta sequences that the individual carried and the total number of productive distinct TCRbeta sequences. A beta-binomial model was reimplemented in Python, and scikit-learn random forests with default parameters were trained on US cohort data. Classifier performance on the Belgian cohort was summarized as median AUC with percentile confidence intervals over 10,000 bootstrap iterations. Not all clones reach the TCRdb copy of this immuneACCESS table, which keeps in-frame sequences only. Checked studies attribute under half of the gap to unresolved V genes and leave the rest unexplained. Clone size and the V and J calls come from that table; the DNA yielded D and trimming. This sample comprises about 42,000 clones, 65% to 85% of them detected only once. Together, the top ten hold less than 0.6% of the sample.

A FACSAria II was used to sort memory CD4+ T cells, defined as single viable CD3+CD4+CD8-CD45RO+ cells. CMV serostatus was determined using a Roche Elecsys assay that detects serum IgG against CMV pp150, pp28, p38 and p52. After the samples were thawed, total CD4+ T cells were enriched through positive selection using CD4 magnetic microbeads. The samples came from a different study that was designed specifically to examine the CD4+ T cell memory repertoire. Peripheral blood mononuclear cells were isolated and cryopreserved according to standard operating procedures, and serum was kept at -80 degrees C. The staining used CD3-PerCP (BW264/56), CD4-APC (RPA-T4), CD45RO-PE (UCHT1) and CD8-Pacific Orange (3B5) antibodies, and Sytox blue was used to exclude non-viable cells. These data come from a study of memory CD4+ T cells and cytomegalovirus serostatus (dated by TCRdb to the late 2010s). About the investigation overall: The cohort comprised 35 or so healthy Belgian adults, 9 CMV seropositive and around 24 CMV seronegative. CD4+ memory TCRbeta repertoires of a Belgian cohort with known cytomegalovirus serostatus were sequenced in order to replicate a published TCR-based CMV serostatus classifier. General conclusions and limits of the study: Among the 150 or so previously reported CMV-associated TCRbeta sequences, approximately 70 showed up in the CD4+ memory repertoires, with each one found in between one and five individuals. A median bootstrapped AUC of around 0.95 with a 95% CI of 0.76-1.00 was achieved on the Belgian cohort by the original-framework classifier. The results were interpreted as suggesting that the CMV-associated TCR signature is mostly present in the CD4+ memory repertoire. For CMV serostatus prediction, a median bootstrapped AUC of approximately 0.95 was reached with the original framework, and a median bootstrapped AUC of about 0.91 was reached with a US-trained random forest. Only CD4+CD45RO+ memory cells were sequenced, unlike the original study, which covered naive and memory CD4+ and CD8+ populations.

This TCR derives from an adult in good health and CMV-seronegative. The rearrangement joined TRBV18 to TRBJ1-1, and 9 bases in between align with TRBD1. Sequencing input: memory CD4+ T cells from blood. The CDR3: CASSLQGAQNTEAFF. The DNA is TGTGCCAGCTCATTACAGGGGGCGCAGAACACTGAAGCTTTCTTT.